This entry is about one T cell receptor beta chain. This entry comes from a study of ipilimumab plus nivolumab after autologous stem cell transplantation. Profiling relied on immunoSEQ multiplex PCR, and the TCRdb table lists in-frame clones only, not all of them. In the table there are some 15,000 clones, 65% to 85% of which are singletons. This CDR3 contains 18 residues. The J segment lost 4 bases and the V segment lost 0 bases, leaving 7 bases of the junction unmatched. The germline V gene has CDR1 MNHEY and CDR2 SMNVEV (reference sequence). This receptor was obtained from a male donor with primary mediastinal lymphoma. Sample: PBMCs, taken in a trial of ipilimumab plus nivolumab as post-transplant consolidation. The chain carries TRBV27 and TRBJ1-3; 12 bases are a match to TRBD1. The CDR3 DNA reads as TGTGCCAGCAGTTTATCGGGGGGACAGGGGGCTTACGGAAACACCATATATTTT. Its protein product is CASSLSGGQGAYGNTIYF.